This T cell receptor beta chain was identified during a study of cytomegalovirus exposure and HLA in healthy donors. Study-wide results and caveats: The study reported that TCR beta sequences accurately predicted HLA-A and HLA-B alleles in most subjects.

Primers included in the PCR were 60 Vbeta and 13 Jbeta primers. The assay was immunoSEQ multiplex PCR, and TCRdb's table has in-frame clones only and misses some. The sample lists fewer than 200,000 clones, about an eighth seen once, with under 10% in the top ten. There are a few counts of this clone. Its antigen remains unknown. V shed 6 bases and J shed 3 bases, with 10 bases lying between them. CDR3 length: 13 residues. Germline V CDR1 and CDR2: MNHEY, SVGAGI. The chain has TRBV6-5 and TRBJ2-3; D gene ambiguous. Sequencing was performed on PBMCs. The clonotype originates from a man aged 50-60 years in good health and CMV-seropositive. The DNA of the CDR3 is TGTGCCAGCAGAAGCCGCACGACAGATACGCAGTATTTT. Translating gives CASRSRTTDTQYF.